This TCR beta chain emerged from a study of shared clonotypes between healthy human individuals. Across the study: There were three CD4 naive, three CD4 memory, two CD8 naive and one CD8 memory plates per donor.

V was clipped by 3 bases and J by 5 bases; unmatched bases: 14. The CDR3 consists of 17 residues. Per germline, CDR1 SGHRS and CDR2 YFSETQ. A note on this clone: The antigen remains undetermined.

CD4+ cells underwent separation, giving CD45RA+ naive and CD45RA-negative memory subsets. Study findings and constraints: Sharing of clonotypes among donors was expected to vary with sequencing depth. Shared clonotypes across all four donors exceeded non-shared ones in generation probability.

Sequencing was performed with immunoSEQ multiplex PCR; in TCRdb, only in-frame clones are kept and a portion is missing. The table has some 2.3 million clones, 90% to 95% seen once. This rearrangement joins TRBV5-1 to TRBJ2-5; 9 bases are shared with TRBD2. The clonotype originates from a man between 18 and 29 years old in good health. Some clones in this sample may be carry-over from other donors' samples. The material sequenced was naive CD4+ T cells from PBMCs. Subset here: CD45RA+ positively selected. Here the CDR3 DNA reads TGCGCCAGCAGCTACGGTTCTGGCGGGAGGGCCAGGGAGACCCAGTACTTC. It translates to CASSYGSGGRARETQYF.